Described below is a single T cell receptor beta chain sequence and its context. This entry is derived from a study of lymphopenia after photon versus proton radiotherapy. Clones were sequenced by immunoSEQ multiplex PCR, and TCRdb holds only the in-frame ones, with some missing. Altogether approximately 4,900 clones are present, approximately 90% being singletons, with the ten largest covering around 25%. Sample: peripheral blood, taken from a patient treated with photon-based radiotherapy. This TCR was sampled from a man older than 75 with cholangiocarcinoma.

In DNA form, the CDR3 reads TGTGCCAGCTCATCACTAGCGGGGGGTCCCTCCTACGAGCAGTACTTC. Translating gives CASSSLAGGPSYEQYF. The V and J genes are TRBV18 and TRBJ2-7; 12 positions agree with TRBD2. Germline V CDR1 and CDR2: KGHSH, LQKENI. The CDR3 is made up of 16 amino acids. J lost 0 bases, V lost 5 bases, and 5 bases had no gene match.